One and the same sample provided the 16 T cell receptor beta chains below, sequenced in a study of CD8 T cells in ankylosing spondylitis. TCRdb reanalysed the 5' RACE reads using MiXCR and keeps one entry per CDR3 protein. The sample gives around 150,000 distinct CDR3 sequences, roughly 30% of which show up once; 4.5% to 6% is in the top ten. The specimen was synovial fluid, either unsorted or a sorted T cell fraction (not recorded which). These receptors all come from a male donor with ankylosing spondylitis.

The chain employs TRBV6-1 and TRBJ1-2, with 8 bases that match TRBD1. The CDR3 length is 15 residues. J was trimmed by 4 bases and V by 4 bases; bases with no gene match: 8. Germline V gives CDR1 MNHNS, CDR2 SASEGT. Here the CDR3 reads CASSAPGQGGYGYTF. The CDR3 DNA reads TGTGCCAGCAGTGCGCCAGGACAGGGAGGCTATGGCTACACCTTC.

This clonotype has a handful of counts. V usage is TRBV20-1 and J usage is TRBJ1-1; D remains ambiguous. Trimming shortened V by 1 base and J by 3 bases, and 6 bases separated the two germline ends. Per germline, CDR1 DFQATT and CDR2 SNEGSKA (reference sequence). CDR3 length: 12 amino acids. DNA for the CDR3: TGCAGTGCTAGAGCCGGCGACACTGAAGCTTTCTTT. Translated: CSARAGDTEAFF.

The gene calls are TRBV5-1 and TRBJ2-7, with D perhaps matching TRBD2 (6 bases). Trimming pared 3 bases from V and 2 bases from J, leaving 15 bases between. CDR1 is SGHRS and CDR2 is YFSETQ in the germline V gene. The CDR3 is made up of 15 amino acids. The CDR3 region has the DNA TGCGCCAGCAGCTCGAACCCCGCGGGGCCCTACGAGCAGTACTTC. Translated: CASSSNPAGPYEQYF.

The chain has TRBV7-2 and TRBJ2-7; 8 bases agree with TRBD2. V shed 3 bases, J shed 4 bases, and the junction held 5 bases outside the gene matches. The CDR3 contains 14 residues. CDR1 SGHTA and CDR2 FQGNSA come from the germline V gene. The CDR3 region has the DNA TGTGCCAGCAGCTTTCTCGGACTAGCTTACGAGCAGTACTTC. This translates into CASSFLGLAYEQYF.

This clonotype showed up many times. Germline is not matched at one junction end, which may reflect a read error. The CDR3: CASSKGGGSQETQYF. CDR3 nucleotide sequence: TGTGCCAGCAGCAAGGGAGGCGGGAGCCAAGAGACCCAGTACTTC. The rearrangement uses TRBV5-1 and TRBJ2-5; TRBD2 matches at 7 bases. Germline V gene lookup returns CDR1 SGHRS and CDR2 YFSETQ. The CDR3 sequence is 15 residues long.

This chain connects TRBV5-1 to TRBJ2-3; tentatively, D is TRBD1 (5 bases). The V gene's germline CDR1 is SGHRS and CDR2 YFSETQ. CDR3 size: 13 residues. Trimming pared 4 bases from V and 2 bases from J, leaving 8 bases between. CDR3 bases: TGCGCCAGCAGCCCACAGGTCACAGATACGCAGTATTTT. This sequence encodes CASSPQVTDTQYF.

This clonotype has more than one count but fewer than ten. This rearrangement joins TRBV3-1 to TRBJ1-1; D is ambiguous. V gave up 1 base and J gave up 1 base, with 7 bases separating them. The CDR3 totals 14 residues. Germline V gives CDR1 LGHDT, CDR2 YNNKEL (reference sequence). The CDR3 DNA reads TGTGCCAGCAGCCAAGGGAGAGGGAACACTGAAGCTTTCTTT. Translated, it gives CASSQGRGNTEAFF.

V gene TRBV7-2 combines with J gene TRBJ1-6; D is undetermined. V gave up 2 bases and J gave up 10 bases, with 6 bases separating them. The germline CDR1 and CDR2 sequences are SGHTA and FQGNSA. The CDR3 length is 12 residues. The DNA for the CDR3 is TGTGCCAGCAGCTTACCCGAATCACCCCTCCACTTT. Protein: CASSLPESPLHF.

The chain combines TRBV30 with TRBJ1-1; D uncertain. CDR1 and CDR2 (germline): GTSNPN, SVGIG (reference sequence). The CDR3 extends over 12 amino acids. Deletions cut 0 bases from V and 7 bases from J, with 9 bases between. This chain's CDR3 is CAWSVSYSEAFF. The DNA of the CDR3 is TGTGCCTGGAGTGTAAGTTATAGTGAAGCTTTCTTT.

The rearrangement joins TRBV3-1 to TRBJ2-2, with D unresolved. Trimming stripped 4 bases from V and 8 bases from J, with 8 bases between. Germline CDR1 and CDR2: LGHDT and YNNKEL (reference sequence). The CDR3 covers 12 residues. The CDR3 sequence: CASSPLVGELFF. The DNA for the CDR3 is TGTGCCAGCAGCCCCCTAGTAGGGGAGCTGTTTTTT.

The chain has TRBV6-1 and TRBJ1-2; D unresolved. The CDR3 loop spans 15 amino acids. With 3 bases removed from V and 4 bases from J, the gap between germline ends came to 15 bases. The germline V gene encodes CDR1 MNHNS and CDR2 SASEGT. The CDR3 region has the DNA TGTGCCAGCAGTGAGGGTAGAGCTTCGGGCTATGGCTACACCTTC. The encoded protein is CASSEGRASGYGYTF.

V is TRBV5-6 and J is TRBJ1-1, with unresolved D. From germline, CDR1 is SGHDT and CDR2 YYEEEE. V was clipped by 4 bases and J by 0 bases, with 19 bases between them. CDR3 size: 17 residues. The CDR3 loop is CASSHGPLRPMNTEAFF. The CDR3 coding sequence is TGTGCCAGCAGCCACGGGCCTCTGCGGCCTATGAACACTGAAGCTTTCTTT.

The V and J genes are TRBV10-3 and TRBJ2-1, with 9 bases matching TRBD1. Germline loops: CDR1 ENHRY, CDR2 SYGVKD. The J segment lost 4 bases and the V segment lost 6 bases, leaving 4 bases of the junction unmatched. The CDR3 runs 14 residues. CDR3 sequence: CAIRGTGRYNEQFF. For the CDR3, the DNA is TGTGCCATCAGGGGGACAGGGAGGTACAATGAGCAGTTCTTC.

The J gene is TRBJ1-2, the V gene TRBV11-2, with D possibly matching TRBD1 (5 bases). The germline V gene has CDR1 SGHAT and CDR2 FQNNGV. The V gene lost 2 bases and the J gene lost 4 bases, with 11 bases spanning the gap. This CDR3 is built from 14 residues. CDR3 coding DNA: TGTGCCAGCAGCTTAAGCCAGGGAACCTATGGCTACACCTTC. This translates into CASSLSQGTYGYTF.

V usage is TRBV7-3 and J usage is TRBJ1-1; D perhaps matches TRBD1 (6 bases). With 3 bases removed from V and 5 bases from J, the gap between germline ends came to 10 bases. CDR3 length: 13 residues. Germline lookup yields CDR1 SGHTA and CDR2 FQGTGA. CDR3 region: CASSLRGRTEAFF. CDR3 nucleotide sequence: TGTGCCAGCAGCTTGAGGGGGAGGACTGAAGCTTTCTTT.

This clonotype came up a few times. The chain combines TRBV4-1 with TRBJ2-1, with 13 nucleotides matching TRBD2. Germline CDR1 is MGHRA and CDR2 is YSYEKL. The CDR3 contains 17 residues. V lost 4 bases, J lost 6 bases, and 9 bases stayed unmatched. The CDR3 DNA reads as TGCGCCAGCAGCCCGGGACTAGCGGGATCGGGAAGCAATGAGCAGTTCTTC. As protein: CASSPGLAGSGSNEQFF.